This T cell receptor beta chain appears in the sequencing data of a study of blood T cell repertoires in COVID-19. Across the whole study: Acute and convalescent COVID-19 specimens originated in the United States, Italy and Spain. Nucleic acid was either cDNA or gDNA, and it came from T cells, B-cell-depleted T cells, or PBMCs.

Germline assignment: CDR1 MNHNY and CDR2 SVGAGI (reference sequence). Germline trimming cut 6 bases from V and 5 bases from J; bases unmatched to any gene: 11. This CDR3 is built from 15 residues. Per the original data handling: From reference gene primer amplification, estimates of nucleated cell counts were derived. Some clones are missing from TCRdb's copy, which holds only in-frame ones; the method was immunoSEQ multiplex PCR. That table furnishes V, J and clone size, whereas the DNA furnished D and trimming. The sample lists 200,000 to 300,000 clones, more than 80% occurring once. This chain uses TRBV6-6 with TRBJ2-7, with 9 bases matching TRBD1. The receptor was isolated from an elderly woman with COVID-19, enrolled during active disease. Sequencing used peripheral blood. DNA for the CDR3: TGTGCCAGCAGAAAACCGGGACAGGGATCCGACGAGCAGTACTTC. As protein: CASRKPGQGSDEQYF.